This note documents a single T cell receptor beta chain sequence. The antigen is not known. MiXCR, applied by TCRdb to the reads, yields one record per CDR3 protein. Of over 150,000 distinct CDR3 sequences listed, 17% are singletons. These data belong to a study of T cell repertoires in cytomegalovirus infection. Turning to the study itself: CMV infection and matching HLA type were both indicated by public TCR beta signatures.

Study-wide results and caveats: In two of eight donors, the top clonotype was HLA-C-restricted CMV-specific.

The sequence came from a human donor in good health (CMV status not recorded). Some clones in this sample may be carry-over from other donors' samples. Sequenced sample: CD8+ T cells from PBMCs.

The CDR3 DNA is TGTGCCAGCAACCAAAACACGATAAGGCATGGCTACACCTTC. Its protein product is CASNQNTIRHGYTF. The V call is TRBV2, the J call TRBJ1-2; the D is unclear. CDR3 length equals 14 residues. The germline V gene encodes CDR1 SNHLY and CDR2 FYNNEI. V lost 7 bases and J lost 6, with 18 bases in between. Looking up the rest from reference TRBV2 and TRBJ1-2 gives the full variable domain: EPEVTQTPSHQVTQMGQEVILRCVPISNHLYFYWYRQILGQKVEFLVSFYNNEISEKSEIFDDQFSVERPDGSNFTLKIRSTKLEDSAMYFCASNQNTIRHGYTFGSGTRLTVV.